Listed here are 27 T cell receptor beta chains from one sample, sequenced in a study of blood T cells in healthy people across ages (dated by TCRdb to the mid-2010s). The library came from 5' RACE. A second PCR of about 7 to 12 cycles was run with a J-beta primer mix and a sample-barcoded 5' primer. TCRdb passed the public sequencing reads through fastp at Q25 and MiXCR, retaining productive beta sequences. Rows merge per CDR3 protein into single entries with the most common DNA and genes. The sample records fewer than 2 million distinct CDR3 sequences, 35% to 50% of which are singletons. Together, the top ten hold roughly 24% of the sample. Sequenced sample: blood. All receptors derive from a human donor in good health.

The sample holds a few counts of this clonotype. The CDR3 region is CSASAGTSYSLEQYF. The CDR3 DNA follows: TGCAGTGCTAGTGCCGGGACTAGCTACTCCCTCGAGCAGTACTTC. The chain is built from TRBV20-1 and TRBJ2-7, with 9 bases lining up with TRBD2. J gave up 6 bases and V 3 bases, and 12 bases lay outside the gene matches. Germline V gives CDR1 DFQATT, CDR2 SNEGSKA (reference sequence). The CDR3 has 15 residues.

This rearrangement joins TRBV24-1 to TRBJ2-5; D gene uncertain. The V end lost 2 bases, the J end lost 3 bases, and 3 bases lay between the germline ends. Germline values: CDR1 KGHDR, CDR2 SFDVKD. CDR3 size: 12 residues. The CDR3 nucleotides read TGTGCCACCAGTGATTACAAAGAGACCCAGTACTTC. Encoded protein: CATSDYKETQYF.

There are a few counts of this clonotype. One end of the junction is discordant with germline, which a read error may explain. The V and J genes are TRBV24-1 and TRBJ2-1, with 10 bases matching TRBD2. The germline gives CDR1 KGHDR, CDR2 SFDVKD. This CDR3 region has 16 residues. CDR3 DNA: TGTGCCACCAGTGTTTTGCGGACTAGCGGACACAATGAGCAGTTCTTC. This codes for CATSVLRTSGHNEQFF.

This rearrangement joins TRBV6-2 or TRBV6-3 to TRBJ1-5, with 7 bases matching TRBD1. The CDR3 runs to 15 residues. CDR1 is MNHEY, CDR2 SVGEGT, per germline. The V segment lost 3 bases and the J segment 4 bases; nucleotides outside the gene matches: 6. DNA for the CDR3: TGTGCCAGCAGTTATAGAGGGACAGCAAATCAGCCCCAGCATTTT. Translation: CASSYRGTANQPQHF.

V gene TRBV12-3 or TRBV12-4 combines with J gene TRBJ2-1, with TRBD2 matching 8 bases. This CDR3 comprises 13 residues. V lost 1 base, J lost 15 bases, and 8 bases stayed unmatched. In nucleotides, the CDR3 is TGTGCCAGCAGTTTAGATAGCGGGGCCGTGGGGTTCTTC. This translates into CASSLDSGAVGFF.

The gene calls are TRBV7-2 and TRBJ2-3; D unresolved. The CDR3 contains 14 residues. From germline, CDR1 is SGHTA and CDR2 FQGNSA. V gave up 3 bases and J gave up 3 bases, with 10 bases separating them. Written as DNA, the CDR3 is TGTGCCAGCAGCTTTGGAGTCTGGACAGATACGCAGTATTTT. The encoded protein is CASSFGVWTDTQYF.

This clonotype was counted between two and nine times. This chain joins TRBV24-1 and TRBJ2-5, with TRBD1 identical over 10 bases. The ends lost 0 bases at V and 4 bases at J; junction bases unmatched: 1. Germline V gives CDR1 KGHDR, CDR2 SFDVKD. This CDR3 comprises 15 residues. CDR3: CATSDLGQGGETQYF. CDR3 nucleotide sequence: TGTGCCACCAGTGATTTGGGACAGGGGGGAGAGACCCAGTACTTC.

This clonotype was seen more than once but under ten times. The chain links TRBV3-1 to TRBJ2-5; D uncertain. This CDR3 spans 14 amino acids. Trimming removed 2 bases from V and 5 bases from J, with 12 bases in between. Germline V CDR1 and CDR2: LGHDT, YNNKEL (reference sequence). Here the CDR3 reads CASSQPPAVETQYF. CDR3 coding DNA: TGTGCCAGCAGCCAACCCCCCGCGGTTGAGACCCAGTACTTC.

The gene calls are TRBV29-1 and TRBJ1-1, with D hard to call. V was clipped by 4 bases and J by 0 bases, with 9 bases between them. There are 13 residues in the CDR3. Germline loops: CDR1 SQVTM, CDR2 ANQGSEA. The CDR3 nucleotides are TGCAGCGTTGCCAAAATCATGAACACTGAAGCTTTCTTT. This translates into CSVAKIMNTEAFF.

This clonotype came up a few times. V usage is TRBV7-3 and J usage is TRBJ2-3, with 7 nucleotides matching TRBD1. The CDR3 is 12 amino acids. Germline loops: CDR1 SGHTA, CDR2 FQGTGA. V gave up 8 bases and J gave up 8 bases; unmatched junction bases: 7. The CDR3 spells CASGDRVGTQYF. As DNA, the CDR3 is TGTGCCAGCGGGGACAGAGTCGGTACGCAGTATTTT.

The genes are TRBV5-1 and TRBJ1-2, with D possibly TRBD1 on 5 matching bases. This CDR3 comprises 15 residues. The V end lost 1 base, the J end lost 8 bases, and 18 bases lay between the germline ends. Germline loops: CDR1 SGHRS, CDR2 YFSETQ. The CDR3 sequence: CASSLPGGTLAGYTF. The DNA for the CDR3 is TGCGCCAGCAGCTTGCCCGGGGGGACTTTGGCGGGCTACACCTTC.

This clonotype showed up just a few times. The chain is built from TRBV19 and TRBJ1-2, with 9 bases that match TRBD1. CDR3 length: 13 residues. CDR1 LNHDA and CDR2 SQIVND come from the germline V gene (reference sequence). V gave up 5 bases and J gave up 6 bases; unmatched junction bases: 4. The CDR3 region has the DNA TGTGCCAGTAGTTATTGGGACAGGGATGGCTACACCTTC. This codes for CASSYWDRDGYTF.

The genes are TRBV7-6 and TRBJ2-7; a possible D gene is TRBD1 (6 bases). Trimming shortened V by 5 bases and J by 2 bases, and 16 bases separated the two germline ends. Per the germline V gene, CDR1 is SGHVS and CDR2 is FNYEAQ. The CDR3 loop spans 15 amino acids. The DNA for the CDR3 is TGTGCCAGCAGCATCGGGACACAGTCCGCCTACGAGCAGTACTTC. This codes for CASSIGTQSAYEQYF.

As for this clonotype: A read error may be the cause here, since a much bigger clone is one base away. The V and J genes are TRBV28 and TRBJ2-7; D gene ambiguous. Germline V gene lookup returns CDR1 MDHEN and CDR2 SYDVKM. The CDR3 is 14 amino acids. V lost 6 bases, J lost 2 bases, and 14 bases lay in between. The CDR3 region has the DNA TGTGCCAGCAGGTTCCAATCCCTCACCTACGAGCAGTACTTC. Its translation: CASRFQSLTYEQYF.

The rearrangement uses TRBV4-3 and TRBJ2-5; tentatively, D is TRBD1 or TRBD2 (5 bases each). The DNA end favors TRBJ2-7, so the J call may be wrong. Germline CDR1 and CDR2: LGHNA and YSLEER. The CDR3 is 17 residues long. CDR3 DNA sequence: TGCGCCAGCAGCCAAGATCCGGGGCCCGGTTTAAGGAACGAGCAGTACTTC. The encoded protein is CASSQDPGPGLRNEQYF.

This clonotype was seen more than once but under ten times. The CDR3 spells CASSLSKGFWQFF. The CDR3 nucleotides read TGTGCCAGCAGCTTATCAAAGGGTTTCTGGCAGTTCTTC. This sequence joins TRBV7-8 and TRBJ2-1; the D is unclear. The CDR3 has 13 amino acids. Germline V gene sequence: CDR1 SGHVS, CDR2 FQNEAQ. Trimming shortened V by 2 bases and J by 12 bases, and 14 bases separated the two germline ends.

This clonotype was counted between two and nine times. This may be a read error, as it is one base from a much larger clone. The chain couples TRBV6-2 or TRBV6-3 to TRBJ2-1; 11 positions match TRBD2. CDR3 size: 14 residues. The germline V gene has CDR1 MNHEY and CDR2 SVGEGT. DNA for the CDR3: TGTACCAGCAGGCTTAGCGGGGGGGCAGTCGAGCAGTTCTTC. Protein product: CTSRLSGGAVEQFF.

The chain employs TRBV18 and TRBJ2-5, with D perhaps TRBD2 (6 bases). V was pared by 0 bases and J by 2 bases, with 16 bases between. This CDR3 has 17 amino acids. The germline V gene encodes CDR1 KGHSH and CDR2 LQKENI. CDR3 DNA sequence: TGTGCCAGCTCACCACCGTTCCCGGGGGAGTTTCAAGAGACCCAGTACTTC. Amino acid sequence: CASSPPFPGEFQETQYF.

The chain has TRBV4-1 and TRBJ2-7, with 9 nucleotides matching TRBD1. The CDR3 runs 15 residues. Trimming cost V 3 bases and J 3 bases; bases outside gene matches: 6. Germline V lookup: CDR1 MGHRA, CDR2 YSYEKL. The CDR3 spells CASSQTGQGDYEQYF. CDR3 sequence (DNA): TGCGCCAGCAGCCAGACGGGACAGGGAGACTACGAGCAGTACTTC.

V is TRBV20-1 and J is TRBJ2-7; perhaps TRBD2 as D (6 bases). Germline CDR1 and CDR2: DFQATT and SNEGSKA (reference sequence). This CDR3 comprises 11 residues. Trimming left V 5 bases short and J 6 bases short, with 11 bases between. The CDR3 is CSAALEGEQYF. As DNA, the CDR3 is TGCAGTGCTGCGCTGGAGGGCGAGCAGTACTTC.

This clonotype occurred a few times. The CDR3 sequence: CSARTGTGREKLFF. The CDR3 DNA reads TGCAGTGCTAGAACCGGGACAGGGAGGGAAAAACTGTTTTTT. V gene TRBV20-1 combines with J gene TRBJ1-4; the match to TRBD1 covers 9 bases. CDR1 DFQATT and CDR2 SNEGSKA come from the germline V gene (reference sequence). The CDR3 sequence is 14 residues long. J lost 8 bases, V lost 2 bases, and 6 bases had no gene match.

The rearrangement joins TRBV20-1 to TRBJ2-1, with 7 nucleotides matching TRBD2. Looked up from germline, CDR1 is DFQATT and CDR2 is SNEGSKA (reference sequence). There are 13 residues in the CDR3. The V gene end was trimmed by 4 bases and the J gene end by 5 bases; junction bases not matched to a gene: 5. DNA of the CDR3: TGCAGTGCTATGGGCGGGACTAACAATGAGCAGTTCTTC. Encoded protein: CSAMGGTNNEQFF.

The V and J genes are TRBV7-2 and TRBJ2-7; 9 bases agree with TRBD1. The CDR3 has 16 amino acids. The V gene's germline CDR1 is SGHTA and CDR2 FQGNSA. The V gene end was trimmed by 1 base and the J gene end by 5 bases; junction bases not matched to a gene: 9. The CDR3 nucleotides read TGTGCCAGCAGCTTAGTCGGAGGGACAGGGACAAACGAGCAGTACTTC. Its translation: CASSLVGGTGTNEQYF.

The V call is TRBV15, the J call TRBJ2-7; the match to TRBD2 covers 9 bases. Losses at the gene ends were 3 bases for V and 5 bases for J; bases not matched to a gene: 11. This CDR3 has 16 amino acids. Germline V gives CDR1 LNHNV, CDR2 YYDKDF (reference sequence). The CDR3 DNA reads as TGTGCCACCAGCAGGGAGCTGGCGGGGGGGCTGAACGAGCAGTACTTC. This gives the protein CATSRELAGGLNEQYF.

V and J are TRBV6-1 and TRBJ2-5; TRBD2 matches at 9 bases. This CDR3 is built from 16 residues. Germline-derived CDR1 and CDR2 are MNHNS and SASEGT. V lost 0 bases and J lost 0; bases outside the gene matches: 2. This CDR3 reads CASSEALAGYQETQYF. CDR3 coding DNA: TGTGCCAGCAGTGAAGCCCTAGCGGGGTACCAAGAGACCCAGTACTTC.

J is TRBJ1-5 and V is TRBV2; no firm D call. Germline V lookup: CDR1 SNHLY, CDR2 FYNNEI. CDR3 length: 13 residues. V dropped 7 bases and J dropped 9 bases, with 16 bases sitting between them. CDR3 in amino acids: CASTSEGDGPQHF. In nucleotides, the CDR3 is TGTGCCAGCACGTCAGAGGGAGATGGGCCCCAGCATTTT.

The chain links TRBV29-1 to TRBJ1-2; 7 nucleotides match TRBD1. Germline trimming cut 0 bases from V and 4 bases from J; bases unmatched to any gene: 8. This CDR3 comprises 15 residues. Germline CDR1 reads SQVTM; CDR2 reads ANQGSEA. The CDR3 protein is CSVEEGTAMAYGYTF. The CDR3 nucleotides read TGCAGCGTTGAAGAGGGGACAGCGATGGCCTATGGCTACACCTTC.